Listed below are T cell receptor beta chains from one sample, sequenced in a study of cytomegalovirus exposure and HLA in healthy donors. Only in-frame clones appear in the TCRdb table, and some are missing; sequencing was by immunoSEQ multiplex PCR. The table includes 150,000 to 200,000 clones, about 81% detected once. The specimen sequenced was PBMCs. The receptors originated from a man aged 18 to 35 in good health and CMV-seronegative. Each CDR3 is given with its conserved first and last residue. D genes are given only for firm matches. Size tells how often a clone was seen (once, few, many) or the class of an expanded clone, and some rows leave it out.

j_gene | d_gene | v_gene | abundance | CDR3aa | CDR3nt
TRBJ2-3 | TRBD1 | TRBV5-1 | - | CASSLTGTGSDTQYF | TGCGCCAGCAGCTTGACGGGGACAGGGTCAGATACGCAGTATTTT
TRBJ2-1 | TRBD1 | TRBV7-8 | - | CASSLGTGNEQFF | TGTGCCAGCAGCTTAGGGACAGGGAATGAGCAGTTCTTC
TRBJ2-7 | TRBD2 | TRBV4-2 | - | CASSRLIGTSGIYEQYF | TGTGCCAGCAGCCGCCTCATTGGGACTAGCGGGATCTACGAGCAGTACTTC
TRBJ1-5 | TRBD1 | TRBV28 | - | CASSYGTGRQPQHF | TGTGCCAGCAGTTATGGGACAGGGAGACAGCCCCAGCATTTT
TRBJ1-4 | - | TRBV5-6 | few | CASSSGLLREKLFF | TGTGCCAGCAGCTCAGGACTCCTCCGGGAAAAACTGTTTTTT
TRBJ2-7 | TRBD2 | TRBV27 | - | CASSFQPAGGDYEQYF | TGTGCCAGCAGTTTCCAGCCAGCGGGAGGAGACTACGAGCAGTACTTC
TRBJ2-3 | TRBD2 | TRBV6-5 | - | CASSYRAGGVDTQYF | TGTGCCAGCAGTTACCGAGCGGGAGGTGTAGATACGCAGTATTTT
TRBJ2-6 | - | TRBV4-3 | - | CASSQITTGSGANVLTF | TGCGCCAGCAGCCAAATTACCACAGGGTCGGGGGCCAACGTCCTGACTTTC
TRBJ2-1 | - | TRBV4-1 | - | CASSQTLGAGPYNEQFF | TGCGCCAGCAGCCAGACGTTGGGGGCGGGCCCTTACAATGAGCAGTTCTTC
TRBJ2-7 | TRBD2 | TRBV7-2 | - | CASSLAIPREGYEQYF | TGTGCCAGCAGCTTAGCGATCCCACGGGAGGGTTACGAGCAGTACTTC
TRBJ2-1 | TRBD1 | TRBV9 | - | CASSPWDSYNEQFF | TGTGCCAGCAGCCCCTGGGACAGCTACAATGAGCAGTTCTTC
TRBJ2-4 | - | TRBV4-1 | - | CASSQTGTLAKNIQYF | TGCGCCAGCAGCCAGACAGGGACTCTAGCCAAAAACATTCAGTACTTC
TRBJ1-6 | - | TRBV7-9 | - | CSSSLELVSPLHF | TGTTCCAGCAGCTTAGAGCTGGTTTCACCCCTCCACTTT
TRBJ1-1 | TRBD1 | TRBV5-6 | - | CASSPTGGSNTEAFF | TGTGCCAGCAGCCCAACAGGGGGGTCGAACACTGAAGCTTTCTTC
TRBJ2-7 | TRBD2 | TRBV6-6 | - | CASRDTGTNPFHEQYF | TGTGCCAGCAGAGACACCGGGACTAACCCATTCCACGAGCAGTACTTC
TRBJ2-5 | TRBD1 | TRBV4-1 | few | CASSQELARGSQTQYF | TGCGCCAGCAGCCAAGAATTGGCCAGGGGGTCACAGACCCAGTACTTC
TRBJ1-2 | - | TRBV5-4 | - | CATFSGNYGYTF | TGTGCCACCTTCTCCGGTAACTATGGCTACACCTTC
TRBJ2-7 | TRBD2 | TRBV7-9 | - | CASSLGTSPGSYEQYF | TGTGCCAGCAGCTTAGGGACTAGCCCAGGGAGCTACGAGCAGTACTTC
TRBJ2-1 | - | TRBV11-3 | - | CASSLAQGNYNEQFF | TGTGCCAGCAGCTTAGCGCAGGGGAACTACAATGAGCAGTTCTTC
TRBJ1-2 | TRBD1 | TRBV5-1 | once | CASSFEGAHGYTF | TGCGCCAGCAGCTTTGAGGGGGCACATGGCTACACCTTC
TRBJ2-3 | TRBD2 | TRBV10-1 | - | CASSESRGAATDTQYF | TGCGCCAGCAGTGAGTCGCGGGGGGCCGCCACAGATACGCAGTATTTT
TRBJ1-2 | - | TRBV6-5 | - | CASSGHRLHGYTF | TGTGCCAGCTCAGGGCACCGTCTGCATGGCTACACCTTC
TRBJ2-2 | - | TRBV7-2 | - | CASSLESTGELFF | TGTGCCAGCAGTCTAGAGAGCACCGGGGAGCTGTTTTTT
TRBJ2-1 | TRBD2 | TRBV6-5 | - | CASSSETSGTYNEQFF | TGTGCCAGCAGTTCCGAGACTAGCGGTACCTACAATGAGCAGTTCTTC
TRBJ2-3 | - | TRBV9 | - | CASSPQDSTGADTQYF | TGTGCCAGCAGCCCGCAGGACTCCACTGGAGCAGATACGCAGTATTTT
TRBJ1-2 | - | TRBV4-2 | once | CASSQDGLNYGYTF | TGTGCCAGCAGCCAAGATGGACTAAACTATGGCTACACCTTC
TRBJ2-1 | - | TRBV27 | - | CASSVTNTGTGREQFF | TGTGCCAGCAGTGTGACGAATACCGGGACTGGAAGAGAGCAGTTCTTC
TRBJ2-7 | - | TRBV28 | - | CASSLDTDHYEQYF | TGTGCCAGCAGTTTGGACACTGACCACTACGAGCAGTACTTC
TRBJ2-3 | - | TRBV7-2 | - | CASRNTDTQYF | TGTGCCAGCCGTAACACAGATACGCAGTATTTT
TRBJ1-5 | - | TRBV18 | - | CASSPLGGDQPQHF | TGTGCCAGCTCACCACTAGGCGGGGATCAGCCCCAGCATTTT
TRBJ1-5 | - | TRBV7-8 | - | CASSSEFRWNNQPQHF | TGTGCCAGCAGCTCCGAATTCAGGTGGAACAATCAGCCCCAGCATTTT
TRBJ2-5 | TRBD2 | TRBV5-1 | few | CASSSGLAGTQYF | TGCGCCAGCAGCTCCGGACTAGCTGGGACCCAGTACTTC
TRBJ2-5 | - | TRBV11-3 | - | CASSPGLKETQYF | TGTGCCAGCAGCCCAGGACTTAAAGAGACCCAGTACTTC
TRBJ1-1 | - | TRBV7-2 | - | CASSLVRYPVNTEAFF | TGTGCCAGCAGCTTAGTTCGTTATCCGGTGAACACTGAAGCTTTCTTT
TRBJ2-7 | - | TRBV19 | once | CASSILGGTGEQYF | TGTGCCAGTAGTATTCTCGGGGGTACTGGGGAGCAGTACTTC
TRBJ1-2 | TRBD1 | TRBV6-5 | - | CASSYTTWTGKDGYTF | TGTGCCAGCAGTTACACTACCTGGACAGGGAAGGATGGCTACACCTTC
TRBJ1-1 | TRBD1 | TRBV12-5 | - | CASGLPQGAGTEAFF | TGTGCTAGTGGTTTGCCCCAGGGGGCTGGGACTGAAGCTTTCTTT
TRBJ2-1 | TRBD2 | TRBV11-3 | - | CASSFAGGSYNEQFF | TGTGCCAGCAGCTTCGCGGGGGGCTCCTACAATGAGCAGTTCTTC
TRBJ1-2 | - | TRBV10-3 | once | CAISAARAPYGYTF | TGTGCCATCAGTGCGGCCAGGGCTCCCTATGGCTACACCTTC
TRBJ2-2 | TRBD1 | TRBV7-2 | - | CASSWTGDSGTGELFF | TGTGCCAGCAGCTGGACAGGGGATTCGGGCACCGGGGAGCTGTTTTTT
TRBJ2-2 | - | TRBV6-5 | - | CASGTNTGELFF | TGTGCCAGCGGGACAAACACCGGGGAGCTGTTTTTT
TRBJ2-1 | - | TRBV19 | few | CASRPREKINEQFF | TGTGCCAGTAGACCGCGGGAAAAAATCAATGAGCAGTTCTTC
TRBJ2-7 | TRBD2 | TRBV4-2 | - | CASSQDSASGAYEQYF | TGTGCCAGCAGCCAAGATTCAGCCAGCGGGGCGTACGAGCAGTACTTC
TRBJ2-7 | - | TRBV10-1 | - | CALGKGAPRSYEQYF | TGCGCTCTGGGAAAAGGGGCTCCCCGCTCCTACGAGCAGTACTTC